Listed below are T cell receptor beta chains from one sample, sequenced in a study of blood T cell repertoires in COVID-19. Profiling relied on immunoSEQ multiplex PCR, and the TCRdb table lists in-frame clones only, not all of them. The data contain approximately 67,000 clones, approximately 87% of them seen just once; the ten biggest clones take up around 7.9%. The material sequenced was peripheral blood. The receptors stem from a man aged 45-65 years with active COVID-19. The CDR3 runs from the conserved cysteine through the conserved F or W. Fields, in order: D gene, clone size, V gene, J gene, CDR3 DNA, CDR3 protein. A D gene is named only where the DNA matches it firmly. Clone size, where shown, is once, few, many, or a class for clones that have expanded.

D gene: TRBD2
clone size: NA
V gene: TRBV28
J gene: TRBJ2-1
CDR3 DNA: TGTGCCAGCAGCCTATTTAGTAGCGGGATATACAATGAGCAGTTCTTC
CDR3 protein: CASSLFSSGIYNEQFF

D gene: NA
clone size: NA
V gene: TRBV7-5
J gene: TRBJ1-5
CDR3 DNA: TGTGTCAGAACCCTTAGTGTCACAGGGTCGGTTCAGCCCCAGCATTTT
CDR3 protein: CVRTLSVTGSVQPQHF

D gene: NA
clone size: NA
V gene: TRBV4-3
J gene: TRBJ2-7
CDR3 DNA: TGCGCCAGCAGCCAAGATCGGACAGAAGGGACCTACGAGCAGTACTTC
CDR3 protein: CASSQDRTEGTYEQYF

D gene: NA
clone size: few
V gene: TRBV27
J gene: TRBJ1-1
CDR3 DNA: TGTGCCAGCAGTCCACTTGTAGAAAGGAACACTGAAGCTTTCTTT
CDR3 protein: CASSPLVERNTEAFF

D gene: TRBD2
clone size: NA
V gene: TRBV5-1
J gene: TRBJ2-7
CDR3 DNA: TGCGCCAGCAGCCTTACGACTAGCGCCTACGAGCAGTACTTC
CDR3 protein: CASSLTTSAYEQYF

D gene: NA
clone size: NA
V gene: TRBV4-1
J gene: TRBJ2-7
CDR3 DNA: TGCGCCAGCAGCCAAGATACTACTAGCTCGAGATTTTACGAGCAGTACTTC
CDR3 protein: CASSQDTTSSRFYEQYF

D gene: TRBD1
clone size: NA
V gene: TRBV7-9
J gene: TRBJ1-6
CDR3 DNA: TGTGCCAGCAGCGCAGGGGGCTGGAGAAATTCACCCCTCCACTTT
CDR3 protein: CASSAGGWRNSPLHF

D gene: NA
clone size: NA
V gene: TRBV30
J gene: TRBJ2-1
CDR3 DNA: TGTGCCTGGAGGCACTCCAGGGGGGCGAGCTCCTACAATGAGCAGTTCTTC
CDR3 protein: CAWRHSRGASSYNEQFF

D gene: NA
clone size: NA
V gene: TRBV6-5
J gene: TRBJ1-3
CDR3 DNA: TGTGCCAGCAGGGGGCACCCGACCTCTGGAAACACCATATATTTT
CDR3 protein: CASRGHPTSGNTIYF

D gene: NA
clone size: NA
V gene: TRBV29-1
J gene: TRBJ1-1
CDR3 DNA: TGCAGCGTGCCTGGGGCGCAGGGGTCGTATTCTGAAGCTTTCTTT
CDR3 protein: CSVPGAQGSYSEAFF

D gene: NA
clone size: NA
V gene: TRBV7-9
J gene: TRBJ2-2
CDR3 DNA: TGTGCCAGCAACTTATTTTCCGGGGGGAACACCGGGGAGCTGTTTTTT
CDR3 protein: CASNLFSGGNTGELFF

D gene: NA
clone size: NA
V gene: TRBV4-1
J gene: TRBJ1-4
CDR3 DNA: TGCGCCAGCAGCCAAGAAGGGAGGGCAACTAATGAAAAACTGTTTTTT
CDR3 protein: CASSQEGRATNEKLFF

D gene: NA
clone size: once
V gene: TRBV7-2
J gene: TRBJ2-7
CDR3 DNA: TGTGCCAGCAACGAACAGGGTCACCGCTACGAGCAGTACTTC
CDR3 protein: CASNEQGHRYEQYF

D gene: TRBD1
clone size: NA
V gene: TRBV5-4
J gene: TRBJ1-2
CDR3 DNA: TGTGCCAGCAGCTGGCGCACAGGGGATCTTAGCTATGGCTACACCTTC
CDR3 protein: CASSWRTGDLSYGYTF

D gene: TRBD2
clone size: NA
V gene: TRBV9
J gene: TRBJ2-3
CDR3 DNA: TGTGCCAGCAGCCACGAGGGACTAGCGACAGATACGCAGTATTTT
CDR3 protein: CASSHEGLATDTQYF

D gene: NA
clone size: NA
V gene: TRBV21-1
J gene: TRBJ1-2
CDR3 DNA: TGTGCCAGCAGCAAGAGGTGGCTTCGCTGGGGCTACACCTTC
CDR3 protein: CASSKRWLRWGYTF